This TCR beta chain was sequenced for a study of cytotoxic CD8 clonotypes in ibrutinib-treated CLL. Frozen PBMC stocks contributed roughly 2 micrograms of genomic DNA to the TCR beta libraries. The CDR3 is 17 amino acids. CDR1 is SEHNR, CDR2 FQNEAQ, per germline (reference sequence). Germline trimming cut 3 bases from V and 8 bases from J; bases unmatched to any gene: 14. Profiled with immunoSEQ multiplex PCR; TCRdb holds only in-frame clones, not every one. This table has 250,000 to 350,000 clones, 60% to 80% appearing once. This TCR came from a human donor with chronic lymphocytic leukemia. The sequences come from PBMCs, collected at disease progression, from a patient treated with ibrutinib. The V gene is TRBV7-9, the J gene TRBJ2-1; 9 nucleotides agree with TRBD1. The CDR3 is CASSFFGGGQGRDEQFF. Written as DNA, the CDR3 is TGTGCCAGCAGCTTTTTTGGTGGGGGACAGGGTCGTGATGAGCAGTTCTTC.